The source of this T cell receptor beta chain is a study of OX40 agonist ivuxolimab in advanced cancers. Study as a whole: Ivuxolimab, which is an agonistic anti-OX40 (CD134) antibody, was administered to the patients.

This clone turned up a few times. Its target is unknown. Here immunoSEQ multiplex PCR was the method, and the copy in TCRdb shows in-frame clones only, minus some. The sample has around 67,000 clones, roughly 80% seen once. Germline-derived CDR1 and CDR2 are GTSNPN and SVGIG (reference sequence). V dropped 5 bases and J dropped 8; count of bases not matched to a gene: 4. The CDR3 length is 11 residues. Findings of the study overall: With doses of 0.1 to 3.0 mg/kg, CD4+ and CD8+ blood T cells had undergone clonal expansion by week 6. In CD8+ T cells, expanded clones were on average more numerous than in CD4+.

This clonotype originated in an adult with an advanced solid tumor such as melanoma, head and neck, liver or kidney cancer. V is TRBV30 and J is TRBJ1-2; 8 bases align to TRBD1. The starting material was CD4+ or CD8+ T cells sorted from blood, obtained in a trial of the OX40 agonist ivuxolimab. The CDR3 nucleotides read TGTGCCTGGGGACAGGGCTGGGGCTACACCTTC. This sequence encodes CAWGQGWGYTF.